The table lists the clone carrying this T cell receptor (beta chain) with many counts. TCRdb ran MiXCR on the 5' RACE reads and lists one entry per CDR3 protein. The repertoire holds tens of thousands of distinct CDR3 sequences, with 4% as singletons. Sorted libraries drew on approximately 980,000 CD4+ or CD8+ T cells. The CDR3 runs to 16 residues. V dropped 7 bases and J dropped 4; count of bases not matched to a gene: 11. CDR1 is ENHRY, CDR2 SYGVKD, per germline. The record originates from a study of neurological immune-mediated disorders. Turning to the study itself: The disease course was relapsing-remitting in around 31 and secondary progressive in about 8.5% of the roughly 34 multiple sclerosis patients.

Sequencing was done on a sample of CD4+ T cells from blood. This TCR came from a woman aged 35 to 49 with multiple sclerosis. The rearrangement links TRBV10-3 to TRBJ2-7; 12 nucleotides line up with TRBD1. The CDR3 DNA reads TGTGCCATCAAGGGACAGGGGGCGACCTCCAGTTACGAGCAGTACTTC. As protein: CAIKGQGATSSYEQYF.